Given below is one T cell receptor beta chain in context. Amplification used 60 Vbeta primers and 13 Jbeta primers. Produced via immunoSEQ multiplex PCR; TCRdb's table is partial and in-frame only. Here the sample spans about 210,000 clones, more than 75% being singletons. The data were obtained in a study of cytomegalovirus exposure and HLA in healthy donors. Germline V gene lookup returns CDR1 MNHNS and CDR2 SASEGT. V lost 6 bases and J 0 bases, leaving 9 bases between the germline ends. There are 14 residues in the CDR3. The chain has TRBV6-1 and TRBJ1-3; TRBD1 is a possible D gene (5 bases). Sequencing used PBMCs. This clonotype was obtained from a girl aged 2-10 years in good health and CMV-seronegative. As DNA, the CDR3 is TGTGCCAGCAGACCGACAGCCTCTGGAAACACCATATATTTT. This sequence encodes CASRPTASGNTIYF.